The clone carrying this T cell receptor (beta chain) was seen a handful of times. The antigen remains unidentified. This sample stems from a study of T cells in localized non-small cell lung cancer. Broader study findings: Uninvolved adjacent lung had higher T cell clonality than tumor and all other tissues.

Profiling relied on immunoSEQ multiplex PCR, and the TCRdb table lists in-frame clones only, not all of them. The profile covers about 19,000 clones, with around 83% appearing a single time and over 25% taken by the ten largest. CDR1 MNHNS and CDR2 SASEGT come from the germline V gene. Trimming stripped 4 bases from V and 3 bases from J, with 13 bases between. The CDR3 covers 16 residues. The chain links TRBV6-1 to TRBJ1-6; D unclear. This clonotype was obtained from a female donor aged 60 or older with stage I lung adenocarcinoma. The sample was peripheral blood, taken before any cancer treatment. The CDR3 loop reads CASSVAGSIYNSPLHF. The CDR3 DNA reads as TGTGCCAGCAGTGTGGCGGGGTCTATCTATAATTCACCCCTCCACTTT.